This T cell receptor (beta chain) came from a study of CD8+CD57+ T cells in acquired aplastic anemia (dated by TCRdb to the late 2010s). As for the study more broadly: A mean of about 3.2 ug of DNA, ranging from about 0.17 to 30 ug, was extracted from sorted CD4+ and CD8+ cells. CD8+CD57+ expansion was defined as frequency above the mean frequency observed in healthy subjects.

In regard to this clonotype: This receptor's antigen is unknown. Base qualities were left out, and no much larger clone turns up one base away.

V is reduced by 0 bases and J by 5 bases, leaving a spacing of 8 bases between them. Taken from the germline V gene, the CDR1 and CDR2 loops are ENHRY and SYGVKD. The CDR3 covers 13 residues, taking in both the cysteine and the phenylalanine. CDR3 DNA only is kept here, 39 bases in frame from base 1. Genomic DNA was used as template for profiling of TCR beta VDJ combinations and CDR3 sequences. An Illumina HiSeq 2000 was used for TCR repertoire sequencing. As for the authors' bioinformatics: Repertoires were assessed using TRBV/TRBJ rearrangement plots, CDR3 size and DJ length profiles, and Simpson's diversity index. The most abundant DNA sequence in the deep sequencing data was taken as the immunodominant clone. CDR3 amino acid sequences were checked for sharing between subjects and were compared against published repertoires and the VDJdb database. TCRdb reprocessed the public reads (quality trimming at Q25 with fastp, clone calling with MiXCR) and kept in-frame beta chains. When rows share a CDR3 protein, they turn into one entry using the most common DNA and genes. Clone size and V and J calls follow TCRdb, not the original study. The sample profile shows nearly 60,000 distinct CDR3 sequences; around 60% of them were found once. The leading ten clones occupy roughly 15% of the sample.

Points the paper makes about the study in general: Twenty-nine CD8+ CDR3 sequences were found in both patients and controls but appeared to be highly expressed in patients and within the immunodominant clones of the patients. Between patients and healthy controls, no significant difference in CD8+ Simpson's diversity was found (P=0.060).

Patients chosen for sequencing had shown expansion of CD8+CD57+ cells by flow cytometry. Every patient had a diagnosis of severe acquired aplastic anemia based on International Study of Aplastic Anemia and Agranulocytosis and Camitta criteria. Patients had received no therapy at the time of blood sampling. In this study, sorted CD4+ and CD8+ T cells from the blood of healthy subjects and of severe aplastic anemia patients had their TCR repertoires deep-sequenced. In the USA, patient enrollment took place under clinicaltrials.gov protocols 00001620, 01623167, 00001397, 00071045, 00081523 and 00961064. Ficoll-Paque density gradient centrifugation was used to isolate peripheral blood mononuclear cells. Before DNA extraction, CD4+ and CD8+ T cells were sorted by FACS or by magnetic beads.

The sequenced sample was sorted CD4+, CD8+, or CD8+CD57+ T cells (not recorded which) from PBMCs. This clonotype was obtained from a human donor with aplastic anemia. The receptor chain draws on TRBV10-3 and TRBJ2-7; no D gene can be assigned with confidence. In nucleotide form, the sequence is TGTGCCATCAGTGAGTCGTTTCGCGACGAGCAGTACTTC. Its translation is CAISESFRDEQYF.